The rows below give T cell receptor beta chains drawn from one sample of a study of T-cell reconstitution after alpha-beta-depleted transplantation in children. One entry per CDR3 protein, called by TCRdb with MiXCR from the PCR reads. The sample has 97,000 or so distinct CDR3 sequences, about 5.6% seen once; the top ten hold more than 5.5%. Sequencing was performed on PBMCs, mostly from graft donor cells, taken 60 days after TCRalphabeta/CD19-depleted stem cell transplant. The receptor source for this set is a female patient between 2 and 10 years old who had a stem cell transplant for Fanconi anemia, so the T cells may come from the graft donor. Both conserved end residues are part of each CDR3. Each record gives: V gene, J gene, clone size, CDR3 protein. Not all rows give a size; the values are once, few, many and, for expanded clones, a class.

>TRBV20-1|TRBJ2-5|medium-sized
CSARPGVVKETQYF
>TRBV7-2|TRBJ2-7|few
CASSLERVPYEQYF
>TRBV29-1|TRBJ2-1|many
CSGGVWDNEQFF
>TRBV28|TRBJ2-7|many
CASSIPGTAYEQYF
>TRBV12-3/TRBV12-4|TRBJ2-3|many
CASSLVLEPTQYF
>TRBV18|TRBJ2-7|.
CASSLQGVSYEQYF
>TRBV5-1|TRBJ2-5|many
CASSLDPGQETQYF
>TRBV12-3/TRBV12-4|TRBJ2-4|many
CASSQDREAIQYF
>TRBV4-1|TRBJ2-5|many
CASSQWEAIAVTRQETQYF
>TRBV2|TRBJ2-7|many
CASSGTGITTSYEQYF
>TRBV28|TRBJ2-2|medium-sized
CATQGANTGELFF
>TRBV5-6|TRBJ2-7|.
CASSLVIDYEQYF
>TRBV18|TRBJ1-6|many
CASSPLGVTNSPLHF
>TRBV5-6|TRBJ2-5|few
CASSSPRTGGFGETQYF
>TRBV14|TRBJ2-5|.
CASSRDRGMKTQYF
>TRBV20-1|TRBJ2-5|few
CSAPGLAGETQYF
>TRBV20-1|TRBJ2-4|.
CSASRLAGAKNIQYF
>TRBV20-1|TRBJ2-2|many
CSARDGGLANTGELFF
>TRBV12-3/TRBV12-4|TRBJ2-3|.
CASTDPAGRFTDTQYF
>TRBV20-1|TRBJ2-5|.
CSARGDRRFQETQYF
>TRBV27|TRBJ2-7|many
CASSTRQGGGYEQYF
>TRBV18|TRBJ2-2|many
CASSPRRTGELFF
>TRBV7-2|TRBJ2-7|many
CASSHTYEQYF
>TRBV29-1|TRBJ1-2|many
CSVVNLRGLGGYTF
>TRBV7-2|TRBJ2-1|many
CASSTTSGFEQFF
>TRBV6-5|TRBJ2-1|.
CASSYEGSSYNEQFF
>TRBV20-1|TRBJ2-3|many
CSAATLDYTDTQYF
>TRBV6-2/TRBV6-3|TRBJ2-7|many
CASTSGISYEQYF
>TRBV11-1|TRBJ2-2|.
CASSLVASPGELFF
>TRBV7-2|TRBJ2-1|many
CASSRDRVANEQFF
>TRBV4-1|TRBJ2-7|many
CASSQTSGRAHEQYF
>TRBV21-1|TRBJ2-4|many
CASSKGDIQYF
>TRBV6-5|TRBJ2-3|medium-sized
CASTTSGGDTQYF
>TRBV6-1|TRBJ2-5|few
CASSDFISETQYF
>TRBV5-1|TRBJ1-4|few
CASSFVGVIGEKLFF
>TRBV28|TRBJ2-2|.
CASSFQTLTGELFF
>TRBV20-1|TRBJ1-2|.
CSPYSFADYGYTF
>TRBV4-2|TRBJ2-3|.
CASSQEGHRSDWTISTDTQYF
>TRBV5-1|TRBJ2-1|few
CASSPGTSGGNEQFF
>TRBV4-2|TRBJ2-4|many
CASSQVDGSLAKNIQYF
>TRBV3-1|TRBJ2-4|.
CTFSLHALAGGQVNIQYF
>TRBV6-2/TRBV6-3|TRBJ1-1|.
CASSNRAPRTEAFF
>TRBV10-3|TRBJ2-4|many
CAISSPVAKNIQYF
>TRBV6-6|TRBJ1-2|few
CASSYRDYYGYTF
>TRBV2|TRBJ2-7|many
CASRDIYEQYF
>TRBV5-6|TRBJ2-7|.
CASSLQRVSYEQYF
>TRBV4-2|TRBJ2-7|many
CASSLYRWTGRYEQYF
>TRBV5-6|TRBJ2-7|.
CASSLGGRGQYF
>TRBV3-1|TRBJ1-5|few
CASSLGPGPQHF
>TRBV23-1|TRBJ2-3|few
CASSQKRGQITDTQYF
>TRBV5-6|TRBJ2-3|few
CASTLGLAGVSLEDTQYF
>TRBV4-2|TRBJ2-1|.
CASSQAHLAGRNEQFF
>TRBV20-1|TRBJ2-3|many
CSVAGVGSSTDTQYF
>TRBV5-1|TRBJ2-1|many
CASSAGTSGYNEQFF